This T cell receptor beta chain emerged from a study of cytomegalovirus exposure and HLA in healthy donors. The PCR was carried out with 60 Vbeta primers and 13 Jbeta primers. Profiled with immunoSEQ multiplex PCR; TCRdb holds only in-frame clones, not every one. This table holds hundreds of thousands of clones, over 75% found once. Germline V gene sequence: CDR1 SGHVS, CDR2 FNYEAQ. V dropped 5 bases and J dropped 4; count of bases not matched to a gene: 6. This CDR3 contains 14 residues. This chain joins TRBV7-6 and TRBJ2-3; 7 bases line up with TRBD1. The receptor was isolated from a man aged 18 to 29 in good health and CMV-seronegative. Sequenced sample: PBMCs. The CDR3 nucleotides read TGTGCCAGCAGCCCTACAGGGGTTGCAGATACGCAGTATTTT. Amino acids: CASSPTGVADTQYF.